The clone carrying this T cell receptor beta chain was counted many times. The data originate from a study of early T cells in non-severe SARS-CoV-2 infection. Trimming took 5 bases from V and 6 from J; bases not matched to a gene: 5. This CDR3 contains 14 residues. Germline V gene data show CDR1 as LNHNV and CDR2 as YYDKDF (reference sequence). TCRdb itself ran the 5' RACE reads through MiXCR, one entry per CDR3 protein. The sample has about 83,000 distinct CDR3 sequences, 10% seen once. This specimen consisted of whole blood, obtained at baseline. This sequence was found in an adult who was a healthcare worker with PCR-confirmed SARS-CoV-2 infection or an uninfected control (not recorded which). The V gene is TRBV15, the J gene TRBJ2-7, with TRBD1 identical over 12 bases. The CDR3 loop is CATSRGQGAREQYF. In nucleotides, the CDR3 is TGTGCCACCAGCCGGGGACAGGGGGCCCGCGAGCAGTACTTC.